This TCR beta chain was documented in a study of OX40 agonist ivuxolimab in advanced cancers. Trimming cost V 5 bases and J 10 bases; bases outside gene matches: 17. Germline V gene data show CDR1 as SGHVS and CDR2 as FQNEAQ. The length of the CDR3 is 17 residues. Data came from immunoSEQ multiplex PCR; TCRdb stores just in-frame clones and leaves some out. The sample yields about 60,000 clones, 94% seen once. Sequencing was performed on CD4+ or CD8+ T cells sorted from blood, taken in a trial of the OX40 agonist ivuxolimab. The V and J genes are TRBV7-8 and TRBJ2-1; 10 nucleotides agree with TRBD2. The TCR comes from an adult with an advanced solid tumor such as melanoma, head and neck, liver or kidney cancer. As DNA, the CDR3 is TGTGCCAGCAGCCCTCCCAGAGCGGGAGGGCCCTCCAGGGAGCAGTTCTTC. This translates into CASSPPRAGGPSREQFF. Full variable domain (missing parts from reference TRBV7-8 and TRBJ2-1): GAGVSQSPRYKVAKRGQDVALRCDPISGHVSLFWYQQALGQGPEFLTYFQNEAQLDKSGLPSDRFFAERPEGSVSTLKIQRTQQEDSAVYLCASSPPRAGGPSREQFFGPGTRLTVL.